Below are 22 T cell receptor beta chains sequenced from a single sample in a study of blood T cell repertoires in COVID-19. The repertoire was sequenced with immunoSEQ multiplex PCR; TCRdb's copy has only in-frame clones and lacks some. This sample has roughly 190,000 clones; 70% to 90% occur once, and the top ten carry 7% to 7.5%. The sequencing sample was made of peripheral blood. These receptors came from a woman older than 75 in a cohort sampled during active or convalescent COVID-19.

The V call is TRBV11-2, the J call TRBJ1-1; 7 bases align to TRBD1. Per the germline V gene, CDR1 is SGHAT and CDR2 is FQNNGV. V trimming: 5 bases; J trimming: 1 base; junction bases outside the gene matches: 7. The CDR3 runs 15 residues. The CDR3 DNA reads TGTGCCAGCAGCCTAACCGGGACAGCGAACACTGAAGCTTTCTTT. Translating it yields CASSLTGTANTEAFF.

There are a few counts of this clone. The J gene is TRBJ1-5, the V gene TRBV19; tentative D call: TRBD1 (6 bases). V was cut by 10 bases and J by 5 bases, with 18 bases left in between. The length of the CDR3 is 14 residues. The V gene's germline CDR1 is LNHDA and CDR2 SQIVND (reference sequence). CDR3 in DNA: TGTGCCACATCAGACAGGTGGGCATATCAGCCCCAGCATTTT. Amino acids: CATSDRWAYQPQHF.

This chain uses TRBV4-2 with TRBJ2-5; 9 bases align to TRBD2. Germline CDR1 reads LGHNA; CDR2 reads YNFKEQ. Trimming at V came to 3 bases and at J to 5 bases, leaving 13 bases not matched to a gene. There are 17 residues in the CDR3. In DNA form, the CDR3 reads TGTGCCAGCAGCCATGGTAATGTAGCGGGAGAAGATGAGACCCAGTACTTC. Translation: CASSHGNVAGEDETQYF.

This chain joins TRBV7-7 and TRBJ2-1; maybe TRBD2 (6 bases). V lost 1 base and J lost 4, with 14 bases in between. The V gene's germline CDR1 is SSHAT and CDR2 FNYEAQ (reference sequence). The CDR3 runs to 16 residues. This CDR3 is CASSLDGSGLYNEQFF. Written as DNA, the CDR3 is TGTGCCAGCAGCTTAGACGGTAGCGGACTTTACAATGAGCAGTTCTTC. The whole variable domain, remainder taken from reference TRBV7-7 and TRBJ2-1, is GAGVSQSPRYKVTKRGQDVTLRCDPISSHATLYWYQQALGQGPEFLTYFNYEAQPDKSGLPSDRFSAERPEGSISTLTIQRTEQRDSAMYRCASSLDGSGLYNEQFFGPGTRLTVL.

The V and J genes are TRBV19 and TRBJ2-3; 9 bases agree with TRBD2. Germline V CDR1 and CDR2: LNHDA, SQIVND (reference sequence). V lost 9 bases, J lost 5 bases, and 12 bases stayed unmatched. The CDR3 is 15 amino acids. The CDR3: CASSPTSGQGDTQYF. CDR3 nucleotide sequence: TGTGCCAGCTCCCCAACTAGCGGGCAAGGAGATACGCAGTATTTT.

This sequence joins TRBV18 and TRBJ1-5; D unresolved. In germline, CDR1 is KGHSH, CDR2 LQKENI. V was clipped by 1 base and J by 4 bases, with 14 bases between them. The CDR3 is 16 amino acids. The CDR3 DNA sequence: TGTGCCAGCTCACCACGGGCCCCCGCTTTAAATCAGCCCCAGCATTTT. It translates to CASSPRAPALNQPQHF.

The chain is built from TRBV6-5 and TRBJ2-3; D unclear. CDR1 MNHEY and CDR2 SVGAGI come from the germline V gene. Between the trimmed V and J ends, which lost 5 bases and 0 bases, there was a span of 6 bases. The CDR3 is 13 residues long. Written as DNA, the CDR3 is TGTGCCAGCAGTACGACTAGCACAGATACGCAGTATTTT. Amino acid sequence: CASSTTSTDTQYF.

This CDR3 reads CASSQQESGYGYTF. In DNA form, the CDR3 reads TGTGCCAGCAGCCAACAGGAGAGTGGCTATGGCTACACCTTC. The chain is built from TRBV5-5 and TRBJ1-2; possible D gene TRBD1, 5 bases. V was clipped by 4 bases and J by 4 bases, with 14 bases between them. The CDR3 is 14 residues long. Germline CDR1 reads SGHKS; CDR2 reads YYEKEE (reference sequence).

This chain links TRBV3-1 (or the pseudogene TRBV3-2) with TRBJ2-3; 11 bases fit TRBD1. Germline V gene sequence: CDR1 LGHDT, CDR2 YNNKEL (reference sequence). The CDR3 has 20 residues. V shed 1 base and J 2 bases; nucleotides not matched to a gene: 14. CDR3 amino acids: CASSQGRWTGTGGYTDTQYF. The CDR3 DNA reads TGTGCCAGCAGCCAAGGCCGATGGACGGGGACAGGGGGATACACAGATACGCAGTATTTT.

This chain connects TRBV18 to TRBJ2-7; TRBD2 matches 12 bases. The CDR3 contains 16 residues. The trim removed 3 bases at V and 6 bases at J, leaving 9 bases unmatched. The germline CDR1 and CDR2 sequences are KGHSH and LQKENI. Here the CDR3 reads CASSPGLAGGWAEQYV. CDR3 coding DNA: TGTGCCAGCTCACCTGGTCTAGCGGGAGGGTGGGCCGAGCAGTACGTC.

The rearrangement uses TRBV10-3 and TRBJ2-1; TRBD2 matches at 14 bases. This CDR3 region has 18 residues. With V trimmed by 6 bases and J by 1 base, 8 bases remained unmatched. Germline V gives CDR1 ENHRY, CDR2 SYGVKD. This chain's CDR3 is CAIREGTSGSRSYNEQFF. CDR3 nucleotide sequence: TGTGCCATCAGGGAAGGGACTAGCGGGAGTCGATCCTACAATGAGCAGTTCTTC.

The V gene is TRBV2, the J gene TRBJ1-3; unclear D gene. Trimming took 0 bases from V and 4 from J, leaving 10 bases between them. The CDR3 has 15 amino acids. Germline V gives CDR1 SNHLY, CDR2 FYNNEI. The chain's CDR3 is CASSEAGGRGNTIYF. In nucleotides, the CDR3 is TGTGCCAGCAGTGAAGCGGGAGGGCGCGGAAACACCATATATTTT.

The J gene is TRBJ2-7, the V gene TRBV5-1; TRBD1 might be the D (5 bases). V was pared by 0 bases and J by 0 bases, with 10 bases between. The CDR3 length is 15 residues. Germline V gene lookup returns CDR1 SGHRS and CDR2 YFSETQ. CDR3 loop: CASSLGGQSSYEQYV. The DNA for the CDR3 is TGCGCCAGCAGCTTGGGGGGCCAGAGCTCCTACGAGCAGTACGTC.

The genes are TRBV11-2 and TRBJ2-1; 12 bases are a match to TRBD2. V dropped 4 bases and J dropped 7; count of bases not matched to a gene: 2. CDR1 is SGHAT and CDR2 is FQNNGV in the germline V gene. The CDR3 extends over 14 amino acids. In DNA, the CDR3 is TGTGCCAGCAGCTACGGACTAGCGGGAAATGAGCAGTTCTTC. Translating it yields CASSYGLAGNEQFF.

The CDR3 DNA follows: TGTGCCAGCTCACCACGGCCAGATCCCTACGAGCAGTACGTC. Residues: CASSPRPDPYEQYV. This rearrangement joins TRBV18 to TRBJ2-7; D unclear. The V gene lost 1 base and the J gene lost 2 bases, with 9 bases spanning the gap. This CDR3 has 14 residues. Per germline, CDR1 KGHSH and CDR2 LQKENI.

The chain is built from TRBV19 and TRBJ1-2, with 7 bases that match TRBD1. Germline V gives CDR1 LNHDA, CDR2 SQIVND (reference sequence). With V trimmed by 4 bases and J by 4 bases, 9 bases remained unmatched. The CDR3 runs to 15 residues. The CDR3 bases are TGTGCCAGTAGTAGAGGGACAGAGGATTTCTATGGCTACACCTTC. It is translated as CASSRGTEDFYGYTF.

This clone was recorded only once. The chain is built from TRBV30 and TRBJ1-6, with TRBD1 matching 7 bases. Per germline, CDR1 GTSNPN and CDR2 SVGIG (reference sequence). The CDR3 loop spans 13 amino acids. V shed 7 bases and J 2 bases; nucleotides not matched to a gene: 2. As DNA, the CDR3 is TGTGCCTCGGGGACAGCCTATAATTCACCCCTCCACTTT. Protein product: CASGTAYNSPLHF. The variable domain in full, completed from reference TRBV30 and TRBJ1-6, reads SQTIHQWPATLVQPVGSPLSLECTVEGTSNPNLYWYRQAAGRGLQLLFYSVGIGQISSEVPQNLSASRPQDRQFILSSKKLLLSDSGFYLCASGTAYNSPLHFGNGTRLTVT.

V is TRBV2 and J is TRBJ2-7, with 9 bases identical to TRBD1. Trimming at V came to 3 bases and at J to 6 bases, leaving 9 bases not matched to a gene. Per the germline V gene, CDR1 is SNHLY and CDR2 is FYNNEI. The CDR3 consists of 15 residues. For the CDR3, the DNA is TGTGCCAGCAGTGAGAACAGGGGGCAGTCAAGCGAGCAGTACTTC. Its translation is CASSENRGQSSEQYF.

The gene calls are TRBV6-1 and TRBJ2-7; 8 bases align to TRBD2. This CDR3 region has 13 residues. The V gene's germline CDR1 is MNHNS and CDR2 SASEGT. V lost 1 base to trimming and J lost 7 bases; unmatched junction nucleotides: 3. The CDR3, as DNA: TGTGCCAGCAGTGAAGACCGGGGGGGGGAGCAGTACGTC. Translated: CASSEDRGGEQYV.

In its sample, this clone was seen a few times. The chain employs TRBV28 and TRBJ1-1; 8 bases fit TRBD1. The CDR3 loop spans 13 amino acids. V trimming: 7 bases; J trimming: 5 bases; junction bases outside the gene matches: 6. CDR1 is MDHEN, CDR2 SYDVKM, per germline. In DNA, the CDR3 is TGTGCCAGCACTAGGACAGGGCGAACTGAAGCTTTCTTT. Residues: CASTRTGRTEAFF.

The rearrangement uses TRBV5-4 and TRBJ2-1; 8 bases match TRBD1. CDR1 is SGHNT, CDR2 YYREEE, per germline (reference sequence). The V gene end was trimmed by 4 bases and the J gene end by 10 bases; junction bases not matched to a gene: 13. The CDR3 length is 15 residues. CDR3 sequence: CASSPRTGTTLEQFF. CDR3 coding DNA: TGTGCCAGCAGCCCGCGGACAGGGACAACATTGGAGCAGTTCTTC.

The rearrangement joins TRBV11-2 to TRBJ2-3; maybe TRBD2 (5 bases). Germline CDR1 is SGHAT and CDR2 is FQNNGV. The CDR3 is 14 amino acids. Trimming took off 2 bases at V and 3 bases at J, with 9 bases between the two ends. Here the CDR3 reads CASSLWGVTDTQYF. The CDR3 bases are TGTGCCAGCAGCTTATGGGGAGTAACAGATACGCAGTATTTT.